This T cell receptor beta chain was found in a study of T cell changes during pregnancy in multiple sclerosis. The data were produced by immunoSEQ multiplex PCR, yet TCRdb's version contains in-frame clones alone and is incomplete. The sample records some 77,000 clones, more than 80% being singletons. This clonotype originated in a female donor with multiple sclerosis, enrolled in a pregnancy study. This specimen consisted of CD4+ T cells from peripheral blood mononuclear cells, obtained before pregnancy.

CDR3 bases: TGTGCCAGCAGTTACTCCACAGGTTACAATGAGCAGTTCTTC. It is translated as CASSYSTGYNEQFF. This sequence joins TRBV6-6 and TRBJ2-1; tentative D call: TRBD1 (5 bases). Per the germline V gene, CDR1 is MNHNY and CDR2 is SVGAGI (reference sequence). V was pared by 0 bases and J by 4 bases, with 7 bases between. CDR3 length: 14 amino acids.